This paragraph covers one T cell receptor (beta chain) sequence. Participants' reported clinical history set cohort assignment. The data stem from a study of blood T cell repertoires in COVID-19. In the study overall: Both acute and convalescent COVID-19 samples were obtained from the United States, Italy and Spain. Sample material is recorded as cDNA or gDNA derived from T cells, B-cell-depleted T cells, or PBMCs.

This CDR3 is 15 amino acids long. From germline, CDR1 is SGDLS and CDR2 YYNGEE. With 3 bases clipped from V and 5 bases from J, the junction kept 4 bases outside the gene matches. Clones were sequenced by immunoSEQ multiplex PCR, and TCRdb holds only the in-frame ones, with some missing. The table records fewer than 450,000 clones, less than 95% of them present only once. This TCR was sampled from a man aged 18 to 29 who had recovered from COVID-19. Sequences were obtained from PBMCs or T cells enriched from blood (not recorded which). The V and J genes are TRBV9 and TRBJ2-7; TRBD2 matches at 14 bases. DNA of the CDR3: TGTGCCAGCAGCGCAGGGACTAGCGGGAGCGACGAGCAGTACTTC. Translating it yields CASSAGTSGSDEQYF.